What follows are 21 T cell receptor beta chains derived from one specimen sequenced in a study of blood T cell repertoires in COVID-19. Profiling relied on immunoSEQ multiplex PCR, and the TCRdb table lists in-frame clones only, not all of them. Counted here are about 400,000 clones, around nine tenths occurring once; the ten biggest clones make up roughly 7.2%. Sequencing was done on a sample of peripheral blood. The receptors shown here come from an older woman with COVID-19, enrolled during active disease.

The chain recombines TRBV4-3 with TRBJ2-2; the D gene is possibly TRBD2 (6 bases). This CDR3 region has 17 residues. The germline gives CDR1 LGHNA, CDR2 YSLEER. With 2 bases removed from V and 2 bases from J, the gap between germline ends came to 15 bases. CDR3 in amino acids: CASSQKVGGGNTGELFF. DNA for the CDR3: TGCGCCAGCAGCCAAAAAGTGGGGGGAGGAAACACCGGGGAGCTGTTTTTT.

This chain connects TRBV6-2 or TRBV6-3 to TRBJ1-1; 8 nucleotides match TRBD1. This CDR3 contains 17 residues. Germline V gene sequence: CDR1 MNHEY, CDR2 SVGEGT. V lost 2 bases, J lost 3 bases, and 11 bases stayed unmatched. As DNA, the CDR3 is TGTGCCAGCAGTTACATGCAGCCCAGGGGGCAGGACACTGAAGCTTTCTTT. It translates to CASSYMQPRGQDTEAFF.

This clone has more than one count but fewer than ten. DNA for the CDR3: TGCGCCAGCAGCCTCGGGACAGGGTCCTATAATTCACCCCTCCACTTT. It codes for CASSLGTGSYNSPLHF. V is TRBV4-1 and J is TRBJ1-6, with 9 bases lining up with TRBD1. CDR1 MGHRA and CDR2 YSYEKL come from the germline V gene. V shed 4 bases, J shed 1 base, and the junction held 2 bases outside the gene matches. The CDR3 extends over 16 amino acids.

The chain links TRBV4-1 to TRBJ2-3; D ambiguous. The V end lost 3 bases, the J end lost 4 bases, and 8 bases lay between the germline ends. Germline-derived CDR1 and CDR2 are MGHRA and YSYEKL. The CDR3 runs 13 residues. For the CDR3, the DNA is TGCGCCAGCAGCCAGACTGCCCCAGATACGCAGTATTTT. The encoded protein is CASSQTAPDTQYF.

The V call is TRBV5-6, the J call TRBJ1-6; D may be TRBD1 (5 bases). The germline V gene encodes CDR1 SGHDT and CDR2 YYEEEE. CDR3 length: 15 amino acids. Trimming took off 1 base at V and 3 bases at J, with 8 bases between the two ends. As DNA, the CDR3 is TGTGCCAGCAGCTTGCCGGGGGGCTATAATTCACCCCTCCACTTT. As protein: CASSLPGGYNSPLHF.

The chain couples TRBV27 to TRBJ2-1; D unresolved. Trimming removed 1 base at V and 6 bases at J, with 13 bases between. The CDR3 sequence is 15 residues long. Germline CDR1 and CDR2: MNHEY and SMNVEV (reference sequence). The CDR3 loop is CASSLLGKAINEQFF. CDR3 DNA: TGTGCCAGCAGTTTATTAGGTAAAGCGATCAATGAGCAGTTCTTC.

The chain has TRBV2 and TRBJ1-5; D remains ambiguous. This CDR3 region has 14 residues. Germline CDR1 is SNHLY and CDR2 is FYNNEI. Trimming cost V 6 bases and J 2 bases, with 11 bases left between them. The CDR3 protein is CASSLSRGNQPQHF. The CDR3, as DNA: TGTGCCAGCAGCTTAAGTCGAGGCAATCAGCCCCAGCATTTT.

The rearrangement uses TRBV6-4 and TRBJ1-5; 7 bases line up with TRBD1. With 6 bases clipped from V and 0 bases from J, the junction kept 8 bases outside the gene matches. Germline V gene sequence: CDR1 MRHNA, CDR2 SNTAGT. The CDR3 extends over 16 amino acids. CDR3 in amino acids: CASRNRDSGSNQPQHF. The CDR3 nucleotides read TGTGCCAGCAGAAACCGGGACAGTGGTAGCAATCAGCCCCAGCATTTT.

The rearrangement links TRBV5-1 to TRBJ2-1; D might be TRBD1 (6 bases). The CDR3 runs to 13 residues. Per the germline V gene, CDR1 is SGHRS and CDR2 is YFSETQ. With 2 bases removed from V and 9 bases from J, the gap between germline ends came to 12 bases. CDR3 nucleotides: TGCGCCAGCAGCTTAATAGGGGGATCTGAGCAGTTCTTC. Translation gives CASSLIGGSEQFF.

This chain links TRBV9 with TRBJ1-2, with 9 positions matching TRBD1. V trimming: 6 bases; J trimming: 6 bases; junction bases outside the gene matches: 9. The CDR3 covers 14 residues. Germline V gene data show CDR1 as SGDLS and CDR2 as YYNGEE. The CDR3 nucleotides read TGTGCCAGCACCACGGGGACAGGGACCCATGGCTACACCTTC. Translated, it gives CASTTGTGTHGYTF.

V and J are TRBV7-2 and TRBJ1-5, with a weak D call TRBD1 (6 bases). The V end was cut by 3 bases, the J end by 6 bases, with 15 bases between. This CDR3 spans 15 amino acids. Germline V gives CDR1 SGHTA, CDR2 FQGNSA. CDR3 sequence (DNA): TGTGCCAGCAGCTTCGGGACAAGAGAGGCTCAGCCCCAGCATTTT. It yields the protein CASSFGTREAQPQHF.

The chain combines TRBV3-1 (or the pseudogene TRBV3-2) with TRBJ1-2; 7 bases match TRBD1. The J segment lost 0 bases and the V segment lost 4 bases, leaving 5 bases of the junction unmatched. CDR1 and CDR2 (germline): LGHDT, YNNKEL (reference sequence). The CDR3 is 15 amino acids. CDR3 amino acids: CASSPRDSPNYGYTF. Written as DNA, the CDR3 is TGTGCCAGCAGCCCTCGGGACAGCCCTAACTATGGCTACACCTTC.

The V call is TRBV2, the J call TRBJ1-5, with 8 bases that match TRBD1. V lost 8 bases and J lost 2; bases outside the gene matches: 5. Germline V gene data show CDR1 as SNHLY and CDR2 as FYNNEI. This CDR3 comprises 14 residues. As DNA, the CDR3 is TGTGCCAGCCGGACAGGGTTTGGCAATCAGCCCCAGCATTTT. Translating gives CASRTGFGNQPQHF.

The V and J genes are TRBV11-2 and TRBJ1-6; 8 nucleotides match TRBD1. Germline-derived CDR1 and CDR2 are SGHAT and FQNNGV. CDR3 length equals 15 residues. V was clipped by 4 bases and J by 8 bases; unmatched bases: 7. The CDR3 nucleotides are TGTGCCAGCAGCTGGACAGGGACGTGGGATTCACCCCTCCACTTT. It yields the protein CASSWTGTWDSPLHF.

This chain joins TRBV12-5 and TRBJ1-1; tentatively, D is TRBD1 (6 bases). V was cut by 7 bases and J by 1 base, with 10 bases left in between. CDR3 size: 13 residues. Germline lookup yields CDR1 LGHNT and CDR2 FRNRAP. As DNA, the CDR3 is TGTGCTAGTGACGGACAGACGAACACTGAAGCTTTCTTT. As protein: CASDGQTNTEAFF.

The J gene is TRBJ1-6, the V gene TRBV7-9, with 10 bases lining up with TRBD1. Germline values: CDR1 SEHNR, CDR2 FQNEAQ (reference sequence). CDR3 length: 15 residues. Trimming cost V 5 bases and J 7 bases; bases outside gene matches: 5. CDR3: CASSPGQGRNSPLHF. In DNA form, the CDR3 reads TGTGCCAGCAGCCCGGGACAGGGGAGGAATTCACCCCTCCACTTT.

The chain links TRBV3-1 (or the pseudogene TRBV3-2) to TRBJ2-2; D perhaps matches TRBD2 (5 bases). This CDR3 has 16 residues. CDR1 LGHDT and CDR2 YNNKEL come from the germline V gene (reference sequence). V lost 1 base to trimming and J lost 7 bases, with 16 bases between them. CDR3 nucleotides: TGTGCCAGCAGCCAAGTTCGGACGGGGTTGGGCGGGGAGCTGTTTTTT. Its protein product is CASSQVRTGLGGELFF.

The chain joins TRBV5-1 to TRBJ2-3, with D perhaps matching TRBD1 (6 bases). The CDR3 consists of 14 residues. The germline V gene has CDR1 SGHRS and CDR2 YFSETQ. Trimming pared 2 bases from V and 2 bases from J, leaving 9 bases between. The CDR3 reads CASSFTGYTDTQYF. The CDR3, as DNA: TGCGCCAGCAGCTTTACAGGGTACACAGATACGCAGTATTTT.

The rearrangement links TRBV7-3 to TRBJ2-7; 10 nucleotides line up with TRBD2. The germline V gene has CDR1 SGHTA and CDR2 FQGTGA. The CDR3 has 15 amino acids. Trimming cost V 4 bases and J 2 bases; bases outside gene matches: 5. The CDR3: CASSSLAGEPYEQYF. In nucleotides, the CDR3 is TGTGCCAGCAGCTCCCTAGCGGGGGAGCCCTACGAGCAGTACTTC.

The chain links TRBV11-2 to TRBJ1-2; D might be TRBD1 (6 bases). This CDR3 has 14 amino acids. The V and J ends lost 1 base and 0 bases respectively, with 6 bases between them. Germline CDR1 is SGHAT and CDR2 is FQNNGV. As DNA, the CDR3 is TGTGCCAGCAGCTTAGGACAGGCTAACTATGGCTACACCTTC. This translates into CASSLGQANYGYTF.

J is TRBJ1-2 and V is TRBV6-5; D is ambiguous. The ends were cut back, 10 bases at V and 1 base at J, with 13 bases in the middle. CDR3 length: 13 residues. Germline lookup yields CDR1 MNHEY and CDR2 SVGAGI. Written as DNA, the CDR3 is TGTGCCACGCGGAGGTCGCATAACTATGGCTACACCTTC. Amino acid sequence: CATRRSHNYGYTF.